The rows below give T cell receptor beta chains drawn from one sample of a study of blood T cells in healthy people across ages. From the 5' RACE reads, TCRdb called clonotypes with MiXCR, one entry per CDR3 protein. The table lists about 1,800,000 distinct CDR3 sequences, 28% of them singletons. The sample taken for sequencing was blood. These receptors came from a woman between 25 and 40 years old in good health. CDR3s include the opening cysteine and the closing phenylalanine or tryptophan. Each record gives: clone size, V gene, CDR3 length, D gene, J gene, CDR3 protein, CDR3 DNA. D genes are given only for firm matches. Rows may omit the clone size; those that give it use once, few, many or a size class.

.	TRBV7-2	16	TRBD2	TRBJ2-1	CASSLNGGGAVDEQFF	TGTGCCAGCAGCTTAAATGGCGGGGGGGCCGTCGATGAGCAGTTCTTC
.	TRBV20-1	15	TRBD1	TRBJ1-5	CSARDRQGADQPQHF	TGCAGTGCTAGAGATCGCCAGGGGGCTGATCAGCCCCAGCATTTT
.	TRBV4-1	15	.	TRBJ1-4	CASSQVVSLREKLFF	TGCGCCAGCAGCCAAGTCGTCAGTTTGAGGGAAAAACTGTTTTTT
few	TRBV6-1	15	.	TRBJ2-6	CASSDQGAGANVLTF	TGTGCCAGCAGCGACCAGGGTGCTGGGGCCAACGTCCTGACTTTC
.	TRBV12-3/TRBV12-4	16	TRBD2	TRBJ2-7	CASSPGVGGSSYEQYF	TGTGCCAGCAGTCCGGGTGTCGGCGGGAGCTCCTACGAGCAGTACTTC
.	TRBV12-5	14	.	TRBJ2-1	CASGLVIRENEQFF	TGTGCTAGTGGTTTGGTAATTAGGGAAAATGAGCAGTTCTTC
few	TRBV4-1	15	.	TRBJ1-4	CASSQEGVTNEKLFF	TGCGCCAGCAGCCAAGAAGGGGTCACTAATGAAAAACTGTTTTTT
.	TRBV12-3/TRBV12-4	15	.	TRBJ2-2	CASSLGQGSTGELFF	TGTGCCAGCAGCCTAGGGCAGGGGTCCACCGGGGAGCTGTTTTTT
few	TRBV20-1	15	TRBD1	TRBJ2-7	CSARPGQGAIYEQYF	TGCAGTGCTAGGCCCGGACAGGGGGCCATCTACGAGCAGTACTTC
.	TRBV28	14	.	TRBJ2-7	CASSLAGLRDEQYF	TGTGCCAGCAGTTTAGCGGGCTTAAGGGACGAGCAGTACTTC
once	TRBV4-1	17	.	TRBJ1-2	CASSSPQYRQLSGGYTF	TGCGCCAGCAGCTCTCCTCAGTACCGACAGTTATCGGGAGGCTACACCTTC
.	TRBV11-2	13	.	TRBJ2-3	CASSSAGKDTQYF	TGTGCCAGCAGCTCCGCAGGAAAAGATACGCAGTATTTT
few	TRBV20-1	12	.	TRBJ1-5	CSGTEGNQPQHF	TGCAGTGGTACAGAGGGCAATCAGCCCCAGCATTTT
.	TRBV5-1	13	.	TRBJ2-1	CASSASGLTVWFF	TGCGCCAGCAGCGCGTCCGGCTTAACTGTTTGGTTCTTC
many	TRBV6-5	12	.	TRBJ1-2	CASSYSRAGYTF	TGTGCCAGCAGTTACTCCCGGGCTGGCTACACCTTC
.	TRBV12-3/TRBV12-4	16	TRBD2	TRBJ2-1	CASSWVGTSSTNEQFF	TGTGCCAGCAGTTGGGTAGGGACTAGCAGTACGAATGAGCAGTTCTTC
few	TRBV5-1	15	TRBD1	TRBJ1-1	CASSLASYSGTDAFF	TGCGCCAGCAGCTTGGCCTCATACAGCGGGACAGACGCTTTCTTT
many	TRBV29-1	15	TRBD1	TRBJ2-7	CSVASRDRHSYEQYF	TGCAGCGTCGCTTCCCGGGACAGGCACTCCTACGAGCAGTACTTC
few	TRBV5-5	15	.	TRBJ1-4	CASSRITTTNEKLFF	TGTGCCAGCAGCAGAATAACGACTACTAATGAAAAACTGTTTTTT
.	TRBV12-3/TRBV12-4	14	.	TRBJ1-5	CASSSQGKDQPQHF	TGTGCCAGCAGCTCCCAGGGTAAGGATCAGCCCCAGCATTTT
few	TRBV9	14	.	TRBJ1-6	CASSVEGQGSPLHF	TGTGCCAGCAGCGTAGAAGGTCAAGGATCACCCCTCCACTTT
few	TRBV29-1	14	TRBD2	TRBJ2-7	CSVEGIAGEYEQYF	TGCAGCGTTGAGGGTATAGCGGGAGAGTACGAGCAGTACTTC
.	TRBV3-1	16	.	TRBJ2-5	CASSNYGRPEGETQYF	TGTGCCAGCAGCAACTACGGACGGCCCGAGGGAGAGACCCAGTACTTC
many	TRBV7-2	16	TRBD2	TRBJ2-5	CASSATLAGGQETQYF	TGTGCCAGCAGCGCAACCCTAGCGGGAGGACAAGAGACCCAGTACTTC
.	TRBV20-1	16	TRBD2	TRBJ2-1	CSAREPAGTSASEQVF	TGCAGTGCTAGAGAGCCGGCGGGGACTAGTGCGAGTGAGCAGGTCTTC
.	TRBV7-2	14	.	TRBJ2-7	CASSPATGAYEQYF	TGTGCCAGCAGCCCGGCGACAGGAGCCTACGAGCAGTACTTC
.	TRBV24-1	15	.	TRBJ2-3	CATGRVTGGTDTQYF	TGTGCCACGGGCCGGGTAACTGGGGGCACAGATACGCAGTATTTT
.	TRBV5-1	16	TRBD1	TRBJ2-2	CASFRPGQGRTGELFF	TGCGCCAGTTTCCGACCGGGACAGGGAAGGACCGGGGAGCTGTTTTTT
.	TRBV5-6	12	.	TRBJ2-5	CAGSLIQETQYF	TGTGCCGGCAGCTTGATCCAAGAGACCCAGTACTTC
.	TRBV4-1	15	.	TRBJ1-5	CASSQETTSNQPQHF	TGCGCCAGCAGCCAAGAGACGACGAGCAATCAGCCCCAGCATTTT
few	TRBV20-1	14	.	TRBJ2-3	CSARPPLGTDTQYF	TGCAGTGCTAGACCACCCCTAGGGACAGATACGCAGTATTTT
.	TRBV2	12	.	TRBJ2-5	CASSEAPGTQYF	TGTGCCAGCAGTGAAGCGCCCGGGACCCAGTACTTC